This entry features one T cell receptor beta chain sequence. This sample is part of a study of monozygotic twins with cystic fibrosis. The table came from immunoSEQ multiplex PCR; TCRdb's copy has only in-frame clones and leaves some out. There are approximately 36,000 clones in the sample; 75% to 95% occur only once, and 0.19% lies in the top ten. In germline, CDR1 is SGDLS, CDR2 YYNGEE. The CDR3 covers 17 residues. V shed 4 bases and J 5 bases; nucleotides not matched to a gene: 12. The TCR sequence derives from a boy between 2 and 15 years old with cystic fibrosis. The gene calls are TRBV9 and TRBJ1-1; 12 nucleotides line up with TRBD1. Material: blood. The CDR3 nucleotides are TGTGCCAGCAGCACACACGGGGCGGGACAGGGGGCTACTGAAGCTTTCTTT. Its translation is CASSTHGAGQGATEAFF. The whole variable domain, filled in from reference TRBV9 and TRBJ1-1, reads DSGVTQTPKHLITATGQRVTLRCSPRSGDLSVYWYQQSLDQGLQFLIQYYNGEERAKGNILERFSAQQFPDLHSELNLSSLELGDSALYFCASSTHGAGQGATEAFFGQGTRLTVV.